This is a list of T cell receptor beta chains from one sample in a study of CD8 T cells in Susac syndrome. In TCRdb, the immunoSEQ multiplex PCR reads were re-called with MiXCR into one record per CDR3 protein. The sample includes 80,000 or so distinct CDR3 sequences, around 94% of them seen just once. Sequences were obtained from CD8+ T cells from PBMCs. The receptors were gathered from a human donor in good health. The CDR3 runs from the conserved cysteine through the conserved F or W. The D gene is left open where the match is weak. Where a row states a size, it is once, few, many or the class of an expanded clone; other rows omit it.

v_call	clone_size	d_call	j_call	cdr3_nt	cdr3_aa
TRBV12-3/TRBV12-4	-	-	TRBJ2-7	TGTGCCAGCAGTGTAGCCCACATCGGCTACGAGCAGTACTTC	CASSVAHIGYEQYF
TRBV14	-	-	TRBJ1-6	TGTGCCAGCAGCCGGCCCCAGGGGAATTCACCCCTCCACTTT	CASSRPQGNSPLHF
TRBV24-1	-	-	TRBJ2-7	TGTGCCACCAGTGATTCCAATTACGAGCAGTACTTC	CATSDSNYEQYF
TRBV5-1	-	-	TRBJ2-5	TGCGCCAGCAGCAGGGTAGGACACCCTCGATCGGAGACCCAGTACTTC	CASSRVGHPRSETQYF
TRBV9	-	-	TRBJ2-6	TGTGCCAGCAGCGTCAGCTCTGGGGCCAACGTCCTGACTTTC	CASSVSSGANVLTF
TRBV28	-	TRBD2	TRBJ2-1	TGTGCCAGCAGTTTACGAGCGGGAATGACCTACAATGAGCAGTTCTTC	CASSLRAGMTYNEQFF
TRBV7-9	-	-	TRBJ1-2	TGTGCCAGCAGCTTAGCTGGCGGGTTAGGCAAATATCGTGGCTACACCTTC	CASSLAGGLGKYRGYTF
TRBV7-9	-	-	TRBJ1-1	TGTGCCAGCAGCTTACAGGCGGATGAAGCTTTCTTT	CASSLQADEAFF
TRBV7-9	-	-	TRBJ2-3	TGTGCCAGCAGCCCCCCTAGGACCGGGGCAGATACGCAGTATTTT	CASSPPRTGADTQYF
TRBV7-9	-	-	TRBJ2-7	TGTGCCAGCAGCTCGGAAATGGGGGAGCAGTACTTC	CASSSEMGEQYF
TRBV20-1	-	-	TRBJ2-7	TGCAGTGCTCGGGACTCCTACGAGCAGTACTTC	CSARDSYEQYF
TRBV19	-	-	TRBJ2-7	TGTGCCAGTAGTGGGCGACTTAGTTCGGACTACGAGCAGTACTTC	CASSGRLSSDYEQYF
TRBV30	-	-	TRBJ1-2	TGTGCCTGGCTTCACTCGGGGACCAACTATGGCTACACCTTC	CAWLHSGTNYGYTF
TRBV5-8	-	-	TRBJ1-2	TGTGCCAGCAGCTTGCGGGTTGTAGTCTATGGCTACACCTTC	CASSLRVVVYGYTF
TRBV4-1	-	-	TRBJ2-4	TGCGCCAGCAGCCCGGGAGAGACTAACATTCAGTACTTC	CASSPGETNIQYF
TRBV11-2	-	-	TRBJ2-3	TGTGCCAGCAGCTTCCCCGGCAGGGATGGTTATACGCAGTATTTT	CASSFPGRDGYTQYF
TRBV4-1	-	-	TRBJ2-5	TGCGCCAGCAGCCAAGGGACAGACCTGCTTCAAGAGACCCAGTACTTC	CASSQGTDLLQETQYF
TRBV7-8	-	-	TRBJ2-7	TGTGCCAGCAGCTATGACACCCACGAGCAGTACTTC	CASSYDTHEQYF
TRBV6-4	-	TRBD2	TRBJ2-3	TGTGCCAGCAGTGACTCTAGCGGGGGGGCCACAGATACGCAGTATTTT	CASSDSSGGATDTQYF
TRBV29-1	-	-	TRBJ2-7	TGCAGCGTTGGGGGGCCGAGCATCCCCTACGAGCAGTACTTC	CSVGGPSIPYEQYF
TRBV7-2	-	-	TRBJ2-1	TGTGCCAGCAGCCGAACTGGGGGAGAGCAGTTCTTC	CASSRTGGEQFF
TRBV4-1	-	-	TRBJ1-1	TGCGCCAGCAGCCAACAACGTAAGACAGACCTCACTGAAGCTTTCTTT	CASSQQRKTDLTEAFF
TRBV24-1	-	-	TRBJ2-2	TGTGCCACCAGTGATAGCGGGACACAAGGGGGGAACACCGGGGAGCTGTTTTTT	CATSDSGTQGGNTGELFF
TRBV25-1	-	-	TRBJ2-3	TGTGCCAGCAGTGAATATAGGGAAGGTACAGATACGCAGTATTTT	CASSEYREGTDTQYF
TRBV13	-	-	TRBJ2-4	TGTGCCAGCAGCTCATCGATCAGTAGAATTCAGTACTTC	CASSSSISRIQYF
TRBV27	-	-	TRBJ2-6	TGTGCCAGCAGTTTATCAAAGGGGGGGGCCAACGTCCTGACTTTC	CASSLSKGGANVLTF
TRBV9	-	-	TRBJ2-7	TGTGCCAGCAGCGTAGCAGGGACCAGGGGCGAGCAGTACTTC	CASSVAGTRGEQYF
TRBV7-9	-	-	TRBJ1-2	TGTGCCAGCAGCTTAGCTCCCAGGGGCCTGAGTGGCTACACCTTC	CASSLAPRGLSGYTF
TRBV2	-	TRBD2	TRBJ2-3	TGTGCCAGCGACGGGAGCGGGGGGCCAGGGAGCACAGATACGCAGTATTTT	CASDGSGGPGSTDTQYF
TRBV27	-	-	TRBJ1-2	TGTGCCAGCAGTTGGACGGACACTTTGGAGGGCTACACCTTC	CASSWTDTLEGYTF
TRBV11-2	once	TRBD2	TRBJ2-1	TGTGCCAGCAGCTTAAAAGGACTAGCGCTCTACAATGAGCAGTTCTTC	CASSLKGLALYNEQFF
TRBV7-9	-	-	TRBJ1-1	TGTGCCAGCAGCTTAGGGGGGAATGAAGCTTTCTTT	CASSLGGNEAFF
TRBV5-1	-	TRBD1	TRBJ1-3	TGCGCCAGCAGCTTGGGGGACAGAGGGATCTCTGGAAACACCATATATTTT	CASSLGDRGISGNTIYF
TRBV9	-	-	TRBJ1-1	TGTGCCAGCAGCGCCCCCGGATTGGTAGAAGCTTTCTTT	CASSAPGLVEAFF
TRBV7-3	-	-	TRBJ2-1	TGTGCCAGCAGCACTAGCAGATGGAGTGAGCAGTTCTTC	CASSTSRWSEQFF
TRBV7-6	-	TRBD1	TRBJ1-4	TGTGCCAGCAGCCCGACAGGGGAGGGGGAAAAACTGTTTTTT	CASSPTGEGEKLFF
TRBV9	-	-	TRBJ1-3	TGTGCCAGCGCCGGCGGCTCTGGAAACACCATATATTTT	CASAGGSGNTIYF
TRBV27	-	TRBD2	TRBJ2-2	TGTGCCAGCAGTCCGCCGGGACTAGCGGGATTCGTCACCGGGGAGCTGTTTTTT	CASSPPGLAGFVTGELFF
TRBV9	-	TRBD1	TRBJ1-2	TGTGCCAGCAGCGTAAGGGTTGGGACAGGGGGCGATGACTATGGCTACACCTTC	CASSVRVGTGGDDYGYTF
TRBV9	-	-	TRBJ1-2	TGTGCCAGCAGCAGGAGATCAATTGCTGATGGCTACACCTTC	CASSRRSIADGYTF
TRBV19	-	TRBD2	TRBJ2-3	TGTGCCAGTAGTATAGATCTCCTAGCGGGGGATACGCAGTATTTT	CASSIDLLAGDTQYF
TRBV15	-	-	TRBJ1-5	TGTGCCACCAGGGGAGGGGGGGGTAATCAGCCCCAGCATTTT	CATRGGGGNQPQHF
TRBV20-1	-	-	TRBJ2-1	TGCAGTGCTGACCGGGACTTCGCCTACAATGAGCAGTTCTTC	CSADRDFAYNEQFF
TRBV4-1	-	-	TRBJ2-2	TGCGCCAGCAGCCAAGCTGCAGGGCCCGGGGAGCTGTTTTTT	CASSQAAGPGELFF
TRBV7-9	-	TRBD2	TRBJ2-3	TGTGCCAGCAGCTTGAAGAAAACTAGCGCCACAGATACGCAGTATTTT	CASSLKKTSATDTQYF
TRBV7-9	-	-	TRBJ2-7	TGTGCCAGCACCTCTTCTTCCCGTTCCGAGCAGTACTTC	CASTSSSRSEQYF
TRBV27	-	-	TRBJ1-1	TGTGCCAGCAGTTCCGGACCCAGACTTAACACTGAAGCTTTCTTT	CASSSGPRLNTEAFF
TRBV6-2/TRBV6-3	-	-	TRBJ1-5	TGTGCCACTTGGGGGGACGAGCCCGAATCCAATCAGCCCCAGCATTTT	CATWGDEPESNQPQHF
TRBV28	-	TRBD2	TRBJ2-2	TGTGCCACCATCGGTTGGGGGGACCGGCGGGAGGGCACCGGGGAGCTGTTTTTT	CATIGWGDRREGTGELFF
TRBV5-6	-	-	TRBJ2-1	TGTGCCAGCAGCATTGGCGGGATTACCTCCTACAATGAGCAGTTCTTC	CASSIGGITSYNEQFF
TRBV28	-	TRBD1	TRBJ1-2	TGTGCCAGCAGTTTGACAGGGGAGGGTAACTATGGCTACACCTTC	CASSLTGEGNYGYTF
TRBV3-1	-	TRBD2	TRBJ2-5	TGTGCCAGCAGCCAAGAACTAGCGGGGGCCCAAGAGACCCAGTACTTC	CASSQELAGAQETQYF
TRBV12-3/TRBV12-4	-	TRBD1	TRBJ1-6	TGTGCCAGCAGTTCCAGGGACAGTTATAATTCACCCCTCCACTTT	CASSSRDSYNSPLHF
TRBV20-1	-	-	TRBJ2-3	TGCAGTGCTAGAGTAAGACGCGCAGTTGAGACGCAGTATTTT	CSARVRRAVETQYF
TRBV9	-	-	TRBJ2-1	TGTGCCAGCAGCCGATCACCCCCCAATGAGCAGTTCTTC	CASSRSPPNEQFF
TRBV28	-	TRBD1	TRBJ1-5	TGTGCCAGCAGTTTACAGGGGGCGGGTCAGCCCCAGCATTTT	CASSLQGAGQPQHF
TRBV30	-	-	TRBJ1-4	TGTGCCTGGAGTTCAGGGGAAAAACTGTTTTTT	CAWSSGEKLFF
TRBV30	-	TRBD2	TRBJ2-3	TGTGCCTGGAGTGGGGCGAGGACTAGCGGGATTTTCACAGATACGCAGTATTTT	CAWSGARTSGIFTDTQYF
TRBV9	-	TRBD1	TRBJ1-5	TGTGCCAGCAGCGCCGCCGGGACAGGGGTAGGTCAGCCCCAGCATTTT	CASSAAGTGVGQPQHF